These 25 T cell receptor beta chains share one sample of origin, sequenced in a study of T cell changes during pregnancy in multiple sclerosis. Repertoires were generated with immunoSEQ multiplex PCR, while TCRdb's copy carries only in-frame clones and drops some. Of about 100,000 clones listed, 92% are singletons. The source was peripheral blood, collected in the first trimester of pregnancy. The source is a female donor with multiple sclerosis, enrolled in a pregnancy study.

The chain combines TRBV7-9 with TRBJ2-7; 10 bases line up with TRBD2. The germline V gene has CDR1 SEHNR and CDR2 FQNEAQ (reference sequence). The CDR3 covers 18 residues. V gave up 1 base and J gave up 5 bases; unmatched junction bases: 14. CDR3 in amino acids: CASSLGAPGLARVDEQYF. CDR3 DNA sequence: TGTGCCAGCAGCTTAGGGGCCCCGGGACTAGCGAGGGTGGACGAGCAGTACTTC.

V is TRBV30 and J is TRBJ1-3; no reliable D call. The CDR3 runs to 15 residues. Germline CDR1 GTSNPN, CDR2 SVGIG (reference sequence). V lost 0 bases to trimming and J lost 0 bases, with 9 bases between them. CDR3: CAWSVRRGSGNTIYF. In DNA form, the CDR3 reads TGTGCCTGGAGTGTAAGGCGGGGCTCTGGAAACACCATATATTTT.

V usage is TRBV9 and J usage is TRBJ1-3; D may be TRBD1 (5 bases). The CDR3 has 16 amino acids. With 4 bases removed from V and 0 bases from J, the gap between germline ends came to 14 bases. The V gene's germline CDR1 is SGDLS and CDR2 YYNGEE. The CDR3 DNA is TGTGCCAGCAGCTCCACGACAGCTTTCTCTGGAAACACCATATATTTT. Its protein is CASSSTTAFSGNTIYF.

The chain has TRBV18 and TRBJ2-7; the D gene is possibly TRBD1 (5 bases). Germline values: CDR1 KGHSH, CDR2 LQKENI. This CDR3 region has 14 residues. V was clipped by 1 base and J by 2 bases, with 9 bases between them. The CDR3 DNA is TGTGCCAGCTCACCACGGACAAAGACCTACGAGCAGTACTTC. Translating it yields CASSPRTKTYEQYF.

This clone occurred a few times. The rearrangement uses TRBV6-5 and TRBJ1-1, with 10 bases identical to TRBD1. J lost 4 bases, V lost 5 bases, and 4 bases had no gene match. Germline values: CDR1 MNHEY, CDR2 SVGAGI. The CDR3 is 14 residues long. CDR3 in amino acids: CASSTTGGRTEAFF. The DNA for the CDR3 is TGTGCCAGCAGTACGACAGGGGGCCGCACTGAAGCTTTCTTT.

The gene calls are TRBV19 and TRBJ2-3, with 15 nucleotides matching TRBD2. Losses at the gene ends were 3 bases for V and 5 bases for J; bases not matched to a gene: 6. Per the germline V gene, CDR1 is LNHDA and CDR2 is SQIVND (reference sequence). The CDR3 contains 17 residues. In DNA, the CDR3 is TGTGCCAGTAGTATCGGACTAGCGGGAGGGCCTGGAGATACGCAGTATTTT. It encodes CASSIGLAGGPGDTQYF.

This chain connects TRBV7-9 to TRBJ2-3; the D gene is possibly TRBD2 (6 bases). Trimming removed 3 bases at V and 2 bases at J, with 18 bases between. CDR1 is SEHNR and CDR2 is FQNEAQ in the germline V gene (reference sequence). This CDR3 is built from 17 residues. The chain's CDR3 is CASSFGGAGPFTDTQYF. CDR3 coding DNA: TGTGCCAGCAGCTTTGGCGGGGCAGGCCCATTCACAGATACGCAGTATTTT.

This clone has just one count. The rearrangement uses TRBV7-9 and TRBJ1-1; weak D call: TRBD1 (5 bases). Trimming took 6 bases from V and 6 from J, leaving 11 bases between them. The germline V gene has CDR1 SEHNR and CDR2 FQNEAQ (reference sequence). The CDR3 consists of 12 residues. CDR3 region: CASREGFPEAFF. The CDR3, as DNA: TGTGCCAGCAGGGAGGGGTTCCCTGAAGCTTTCTTT.

The chain uses TRBV14 and TRBJ1-1, with 8 bases identical to TRBD1. Germline V lookup: CDR1 SGHDN, CDR2 FVKESK. The CDR3 spans 14 residues. The V segment lost 4 bases and the J segment 3 bases; nucleotides outside the gene matches: 4. CDR3 bases: TGTGCCAGCAGCCGACAGGGGCGCGACACTGAAGCTTTCTTT. This codes for CASSRQGRDTEAFF.

This chain connects TRBV7-8 to TRBJ1-1; 7 bases line up with TRBD1. The CDR3 is 13 residues long. The germline gives CDR1 SGHVS, CDR2 FQNEAQ. V dropped 5 bases and J dropped 6; count of bases not matched to a gene: 6. The CDR3 coding sequence is TGTGCCAGCAGCGGAGGGACAGCCCCTGAAGCTTTCTTT. This sequence encodes CASSGGTAPEAFF.

The chain is built from TRBV25-1 and TRBJ2-1, with a possible D match to TRBD2 (6 bases). This CDR3 comprises 14 residues. Between the trimmed V and J ends, which lost 7 bases and 4 bases, there was a span of 14 bases. The germline V gene has CDR1 MGHDK and CDR2 SYGVNS. The CDR3 loop is CASTQGGNYNEQFF. CDR3 sequence (DNA): TGTGCCAGCACTCAAGGCGGGAATTACAATGAGCAGTTCTTC.

J is TRBJ1-2 and V is TRBV5-1, with TRBD1 identical over 8 bases. Trimming removed 1 base from V and 4 bases from J; junction bases left unmatched: 3. The CDR3 is 14 amino acids. Germline V gene data show CDR1 as SGHRS and CDR2 as YFSETQ. The CDR3 is CASSLTTGVYGYTF. The CDR3 region has the DNA TGCGCCAGCAGCTTGACGACAGGGGTCTATGGCTACACCTTC.

V is TRBV6-5 and J is TRBJ2-7; TRBD2 aligns across 10 bases. CDR1 is MNHEY and CDR2 is SVGAGI in the germline V gene. Unmatched junction bases numbered 5, after V lost 5 bases and J lost 4 bases. CDR3 length: 14 residues. CDR3 sequence (DNA): TGTGCCAGCAGTAGGACTAGCGGAGTTTACGAGCAGTACTTC. Its translation is CASSRTSGVYEQYF.

This chain joins TRBV30 and TRBJ1-2; perhaps TRBD1 as D (6 bases). Germline V gene lookup returns CDR1 GTSNPN and CDR2 SVGIG (reference sequence). This CDR3 is built from 12 residues. The ends were cut back, 3 bases at V and 8 bases at J, with 13 bases in the middle. The CDR3 loop is CAWSTRGAGYTF. The CDR3 coding sequence is TGTGCCTGGAGCACCCGGGGGGCCGGCTACACCTTC.

The chain recombines TRBV5-1 with TRBJ1-2; 7 nucleotides line up with TRBD1. Trimming removed 1 base from V and 7 bases from J; junction bases left unmatched: 7. This CDR3 spans 14 amino acids. CDR1 is SGHRS, CDR2 YFSETQ, per germline. CDR3 region: CASSLRQGNSGYTF. CDR3 DNA: TGCGCCAGCAGCTTGCGACAGGGCAACAGTGGCTACACCTTC.

The chain joins TRBV18 to TRBJ1-5, with 7 bases matching TRBD1. The CDR3 has 20 residues. Germline values: CDR1 KGHSH, CDR2 LQKENI. Unmatched junction bases numbered 17, after V lost 2 bases and J lost 1 base. Here the CDR3 DNA reads TGTGCCAGCTCACCAGCGGCTAGGACAGGCATGGGGGCGAGCAATCAGCCCCAGCATTTT. It yields the protein CASSPAARTGMGASNQPQHF.

The gene calls are TRBV5-5 and TRBJ1-3, with 9 nucleotides matching TRBD1. CDR3 length: 16 residues. J lost 2 bases, V lost 2 bases, and 5 bases had no gene match. Germline V gene lookup returns CDR1 SGHKS and CDR2 YYEKEE (reference sequence). The CDR3 DNA reads as TGTGCCAGCAGCTTTCCCGGGACAGGGCCTGGAAACACCATATATTTT. This translates into CASSFPGTGPGNTIYF.

This clone was found once. The V call is TRBV30, the J call TRBJ1-1, with 8 bases lining up with TRBD1. Per germline, CDR1 GTSNPN and CDR2 SVGIG (reference sequence). The V gene end was trimmed by 5 bases and the J gene end by 1 base; junction bases not matched to a gene: 9. The CDR3 is 15 residues long. CDR3: CAWGGQGAKNTEAFF. CDR3 nucleotides: TGTGCCTGGGGGGGGCAGGGGGCGAAGAACACTGAAGCTTTCTTT.

The rearrangement uses TRBV28 and TRBJ2-1; no definite D call. In germline, CDR1 is MDHEN, CDR2 SYDVKM. V was cut by 3 bases and J by 2 bases, with 8 bases left in between. The CDR3 is 14 residues long. CDR3 in amino acids: CASSFQRPYNEQFF. CDR3 bases: TGTGCCAGCAGTTTCCAGCGCCCCTACAATGAGCAGTTCTTC. Filled out from reference TRBV28 and TRBJ2-1, the complete variable domain reads DVKVTQSSRYLVKRTGEKVFLECVQDMDHENMFWYRQDPGLGLRLIYFSYDVKMKEKGDIPEGYSVSREKKERFSLILESASTNQTSMYLCASSFQRPYNEQFFGPGTRLTVL.

This chain uses TRBV30 with TRBJ2-7, with D possibly TRBD2 on 6 matching bases. With 7 bases removed from V and 7 bases from J, the gap between germline ends came to 11 bases. Germline lookup yields CDR1 GTSNPN and CDR2 SVGIG (reference sequence). This CDR3 comprises 10 residues. CDR3 coding DNA: TGTGCCTCGGGAGCGCGAGAGCAGTACTTC. This sequence encodes CASGAREQYF.

The J gene is TRBJ2-3, the V gene TRBV5-4; tentatively, D is TRBD1 (6 bases). CDR3 length equals 14 residues. Between the trimmed V and J ends, which lost 5 bases and 4 bases, there was a span of 14 bases. Germline V gives CDR1 SGHNT, CDR2 YYREEE (reference sequence). The CDR3 nucleotides read TGTGCCAGCAGGTACACAGGGTATTCAGATACGCAGTATTTT. Its translation: CASRYTGYSDTQYF.

The rearrangement joins TRBV4-2 to TRBJ1-1; D not resolved. Germline V gene lookup returns CDR1 LGHNA and CDR2 YNFKEQ. CDR3 length: 16 amino acids. V dropped 3 bases and J dropped 3 bases, with 17 bases sitting between them. For the CDR3, the DNA is TGTGCCAGCAGCCAGGATGCTCGTGGAGGAGACACTGAAGCTTTCTTT. Protein: CASSQDARGGDTEAFF.

This sequence joins TRBV5-4 and TRBJ2-3, with 7 positions matching TRBD1. Germline V CDR1 and CDR2: SGHNT, YYREEE (reference sequence). V gave up 5 bases and J gave up 2 bases; unmatched junction bases: 8. This CDR3 has 15 residues. The CDR3 loop is CASRAGTALTDTQYF. In DNA form, the CDR3 reads TGTGCCAGCAGAGCCGGGACAGCACTCACAGATACGCAGTATTTT.

The rearrangement uses TRBV11-3 and TRBJ2-7; TRBD1 might be the D (5 bases). The CDR3 consists of 13 residues. Germline CDR1 reads SGHNT; CDR2 reads YENEEA. V lost 3 bases, J lost 4 bases, and 10 bases lay in between. CDR3 nucleotide sequence: TGTGCCAGCAGCTTCAGGGCCGGATACGAGCAGTACTTC. This gives the protein CASSFRAGYEQYF.

The chain couples TRBV28 to TRBJ1-2; 9 bases line up with TRBD1. The length of the CDR3 is 16 residues. Germline loops: CDR1 MDHEN, CDR2 SYDVKM. V was pared by 1 base and J by 8 bases, with 11 bases of the junction left unmatched. CDR3 in amino acids: CASSLSTGGWRRGYTF. The DNA for the CDR3 is TGTGCCAGCAGTTTATCCACAGGGGGCTGGAGGCGAGGCTACACCTTC.